Following are 21 T cell receptor beta chains from one sample sequenced in a study of OX40 agonist ivuxolimab in advanced cancers. The table came from immunoSEQ multiplex PCR; TCRdb's copy has only in-frame clones and leaves some out. The top ten hold 0.8% to 1% of the sample, which has 100,000 to 150,000 clones, about nine tenths seen once. Material: CD4+ or CD8+ T cells sorted from blood, obtained in a trial of the OX40 agonist ivuxolimab. These receptors came from an adult with an advanced solid tumor such as melanoma, head and neck, liver or kidney cancer.

The J gene is TRBJ1-3, the V gene TRBV28; 7 nucleotides line up with TRBD1. The CDR3 loop spans 16 amino acids. V shed 3 bases, J shed 0 bases, and the junction held 5 bases outside the gene matches. The germline gives CDR1 MDHEN, CDR2 SYDVKM. The CDR3 reads CASSLTGLGSGNTIYF. The CDR3 DNA reads as TGTGCCAGCAGTTTGACAGGGCTGGGCTCTGGAAACACCATATATTTT.

The chain links TRBV7-2 to TRBJ1-5; D possibly corresponds to TRBD1 (5 bases). This CDR3 contains 13 residues. Germline V gene lookup returns CDR1 SGHTA and CDR2 FQGNSA. V was shortened by 1 base and J by 7 bases, with 8 bases between the two germline ends. This CDR3 reads CASSLGGGQPQHF. Written as DNA, the CDR3 is TGTGCCAGCAGCTTAGGGGGCGGACAGCCCCAGCATTTT.

This clone was seen once. The rearrangement links TRBV5-1 to TRBJ2-3, with D perhaps matching TRBD2 (6 bases). This CDR3 spans 16 amino acids. Germline V lookup: CDR1 SGHRS, CDR2 YFSETQ. The V end was cut by 0 bases, the J end by 1 base, with 12 bases between. In nucleotides, the CDR3 is TGCGCCAGCAGCTTGGACGTTGCTAGCGGCACAGATACGCAGTATTTT. It is translated as CASSLDVASGTDTQYF. Based on the CDR3 plus reference TRBV5-1 and TRBJ2-3, the full variable domain is KAGVTQTPRYLIKTRGQQVTLSCSPISGHRSVSWYQQTPGQGLQFLFEYFSETQRNKGNFPGRFSGRQFSNSRSEMNVSTLELGDSALYLCASSLDVASGTDTQYFGPGTRLTVL.

This chain links TRBV13 with TRBJ2-7; possible D gene TRBD1, 6 bases. Trimming removed 3 bases at V and 2 bases at J, with 11 bases between. CDR3 length equals 14 residues. Germline loops: CDR1 PRHDT, CDR2 FYEKMQ (reference sequence). The CDR3 sequence is CASSFGQRAYEQYF. The CDR3 nucleotides read TGTGCCAGCAGCTTTGGACAGCGTGCCTACGAGCAGTACTTC. Full variable domain (missing parts from reference TRBV13 and TRBJ2-7): AAGVIQSPRHLIKEKRETATLKCYPIPRHDTVYWYQQGPGQDPQFLISFYEKMQSDKGSIPDRFSAQQFSDYHSELNMSSLELGDSALYFCASSFGQRAYEQYFGPGTRLTVT.

The chain employs TRBV7-2 and TRBJ2-5, with a weak D call TRBD2 (6 bases). The CDR3 contains 13 residues. The V end lost 4 bases, the J end lost 4 bases, and 10 bases lay between the germline ends. Germline V gene sequence: CDR1 SGHTA, CDR2 FQGNSA. CDR3 loop: CASSSGRTETQYF. As DNA, the CDR3 is TGTGCCAGCAGCTCAGGGAGGACAGAGACCCAGTACTTC.

The chain is built from TRBV18 and TRBJ2-3; perhaps TRBD2 as D (6 bases). Trimming cost V 0 bases and J 0 bases, with 10 bases left between them. This CDR3 region has 16 residues. Germline CDR1 reads KGHSH; CDR2 reads LQKENI. The CDR3 DNA reads TGTGCCAGCTCACCACCGCGGGGTCCTAGCACAGATACGCAGTATTTT. Translating it yields CASSPPRGPSTDTQYF.

This sequence joins TRBV30 and TRBJ2-3, with unresolved D. The germline V and J ends were trimmed by 5 bases and 0 bases, with 6 bases remaining between them. The length of the CDR3 is 12 residues. CDR1 is GTSNPN, CDR2 SVGIG, per germline (reference sequence). The CDR3 sequence is CAWAGSTDTQYF. As DNA, the CDR3 is TGTGCCTGGGCCGGCAGCACAGATACGCAGTATTTT.

The CDR3 sequence is CASSQGRTFYNEQFF. The CDR3 region has the DNA TGCGCCAGCAGCCAAGGGCGGACTTTTTACAATGAGCAGTTCTTC. The chain employs TRBV4-3 and TRBJ2-1; a possible D gene is TRBD2 (5 bases). In germline, CDR1 is LGHNA, CDR2 YSLEER. This CDR3 region has 15 residues. Trimming left V 1 base short and J 4 bases short, with 11 bases between.

The J gene is TRBJ1-4, the V gene TRBV7-2; 7 nucleotides match TRBD1. Germline loops: CDR1 SGHTA, CDR2 FQGNSA. The V and J ends lost 5 bases and 1 base, in that order; junction bases with no gene match: 4. The CDR3 loop spans 15 amino acids. CDR3 sequence: CASSPRQGTNEKLFF. CDR3 nucleotides: TGTGCCAGCAGCCCCAGACAGGGAACTAATGAAAAACTGTTTTTT.

The chain couples TRBV7-2 to TRBJ2-7; the match to TRBD2 covers 8 bases. J was trimmed by 4 bases and V by 1 base; bases with no gene match: 3. This CDR3 is 14 amino acids long. The germline CDR1 and CDR2 sequences are SGHTA and FQGNSA. The CDR3 here is CASSLGLAMYEQYF. DNA for the CDR3: TGTGCCAGCAGCTTAGGACTAGCGATGTACGAGCAGTACTTC.

In its sample, this clone was seen a few times. The chain employs TRBV28 and TRBJ1-2, with a tentative D call TRBD1 (5 bases). Between the trimmed V and J ends, which lost 7 bases and 3 bases, there was a span of 9 bases. CDR1 is MDHEN and CDR2 is SYDVKM in the germline V gene. This CDR3 has 12 amino acids. In DNA form, the CDR3 reads TGTGCCAGCAAGGGGCTGGACTATGGCTACACCTTC. Translating gives CASKGLDYGYTF.

Details on this clone: The sample carries other DNA sequences with the same CDR3. This chain links TRBV30 with TRBJ1-5; D gene uncertain. Germline-derived CDR1 and CDR2 are GTSNPN and SVGIG (reference sequence). The CDR3 is 12 residues long. Trimming left V 1 base short and J 5 bases short, with 6 bases between. Here the CDR3 DNA reads TGTGCCTGGAGTGGGGGTGATCAGCCCCAGCATTTT. It encodes CAWSGGDQPQHF. The full variable domain, its missing parts supplied by reference TRBV30 and TRBJ1-5, is SQTIHQWPATLVQPVGSPLSLECTVEGTSNPNLYWYRQAAGRGLQLLFYSVGIGQISSEVPQNLSASRPQDRQFILSSKKLLLSDSGFYLCAWSGGDQPQHFGDGTRLSIL.

This clone was detected only once. The J gene is TRBJ1-5, the V gene TRBV6-5; D ambiguous. The CDR3 loop spans 12 amino acids. Trimming took 7 bases from V and 6 from J, leaving 10 bases between them. CDR1 and CDR2 (germline): MNHEY, SVGAGI. CDR3 in DNA: TGTGCCAGCAAAGGGCCGGGTCAGCCCCAGCATTTT. Translating it yields CASKGPGQPQHF.

This sequence joins TRBV6-6 and TRBJ2-7; D is tentatively TRBD1 or TRBD2 (5 bases each). Deletions cut 0 bases from V and 3 bases from J, with 12 bases between. Germline V gene lookup returns CDR1 MNHNY and CDR2 SVGAGI (reference sequence). The length of the CDR3 is 15 residues. In DNA form, the CDR3 reads TGTGCCAGCAGTTACTCGGGGGACCCCTACTACGAGCAGTACTTC. It specifies CASSYSGDPYYEQYF.

V and J are TRBV7-8 and TRBJ2-5, with D maybe TRBD2 (6 bases). V lost 5 bases and J 1 base, leaving 17 bases between the germline ends. The CDR3 extends over 16 amino acids. Germline V gives CDR1 SGHVS, CDR2 FQNEAQ. CDR3 bases: TGTGCCAGCAGCCTACGACTCAACGGGAGCCAAGAGACCCAGTACTTC. Its protein is CASSLRLNGSQETQYF.

The genes are TRBV11-3 and TRBJ2-7; either TRBD1 or TRBD2 may supply D (6 bases each). This CDR3 is built from 20 residues. The V gene lost 2 bases and the J gene lost 4 bases, with 30 bases spanning the gap. The germline CDR1 and CDR2 sequences are SGHNT and YENEEA. The CDR3 loop is CASSLRAAGTAVVGGYEQYF. The CDR3 nucleotides are TGTGCCAGCAGCTTAAGGGCAGCCGGGACTGCGGTCGTAGGGGGGTACGAGCAGTACTTC. The entire variable domain, with the rest obtained from reference TRBV11-3 and TRBJ2-7, is as follows: EAGVVQSPRYKIIEKKQPVAFWCNPISGHNTLYWYLQNLGQGPELLIRYENEEAVDDSQLPKDRFSAERLKGVDSTLKIQPAELGDSAVYLCASSLRAAGTAVVGGYEQYFGPGTRLTVT.

This chain connects TRBV28 to TRBJ1-3, with no clear D. Germline CDR1 reads MDHEN; CDR2 reads SYDVKM. The CDR3 consists of 12 residues. Trimming took off 2 bases at V and 4 bases at J, with 3 bases between the two ends. The CDR3 coding sequence is TGTGCCAGCAGTTTACGGGGAAACACCATATATTTT. Translation: CASSLRGNTIYF.

J is TRBJ1-3 and V is TRBV9; tentatively, D is TRBD1 (5 bases). The V end was cut by 0 bases, the J end by 4 bases, with 11 bases between. The V gene's germline CDR1 is SGDLS and CDR2 YYNGEE. CDR3 size: 15 residues. For the CDR3, the DNA is TGTGCCAGCAGCGTAGGTGGAGGGGTCGGAAACACCATATATTTT. Its protein product is CASSVGGGVGNTIYF.

This clone was recorded a few times. This chain uses TRBV5-1 with TRBJ1-1; D gene unclear. The CDR3 has 15 amino acids. Deletions cut 0 bases from V and 4 bases from J, with 13 bases between. Germline V gene sequence: CDR1 SGHRS, CDR2 YFSETQ. The CDR3 nucleotides are TGCGCCAGCAGCTTGGAGGGTCCAGGAACCACTGAAGCTTTCTTT. Amino acid sequence: CASSLEGPGTTEAFF. Using reference TRBV5-1 and TRBJ1-1 for the parts outside the CDR3, the full variable domain is KAGVTQTPRYLIKTRGQQVTLSCSPISGHRSVSWYQQTPGQGLQFLFEYFSETQRNKGNFPGRFSGRQFSNSRSEMNVSTLELGDSALYLCASSLEGPGTTEAFFGQGTRLTVV.

This rearrangement joins TRBV6-1 to TRBJ2-2; weak D call: TRBD2 (6 bases). With 7 bases removed from V and 4 bases from J, the gap between germline ends came to 10 bases. Looked up from germline, CDR1 is MNHNS and CDR2 is SASEGT. The CDR3 spans 13 residues. The DNA of the CDR3 is TGTGCCAGCACTCGGGAGAGCACCGGGGAGCTGTTTTTT. As protein: CASTRESTGELFF.

The chain couples TRBV5-5 to TRBJ2-5; TRBD1 agrees at 9 bases. There are 16 residues in the CDR3. The germline CDR1 and CDR2 sequences are SGHKS and YYEKEE (reference sequence). The ends lost 6 bases at V and 4 bases at J; junction bases unmatched: 13. The CDR3 sequence: CASNQLPTGGGETQYF. The DNA of the CDR3 is TGTGCCAGCAACCAACTACCGACAGGGGGAGGAGAGACCCAGTACTTC.